This TCR beta chain came from a study of T cells in Graves' hyperthyroidism and ophthalmopathy. Study overall: Peripheral blood collection took place at initial diagnosis, before any treatment. Notes on the study in general: Researchers found most expanded thyroid clonotypes above 0.001 in blood as well.

Trimming left V 0 bases short and J 8 bases short, with 17 bases between. The CDR3 sequence is 15 residues long. Looked up from germline, CDR1 is SGDLS and CDR2 is YYNGEE. Stable Graves' hyperthyroidism meant no ophthalmopathy progression within 18 months. Uncontrolled infection, other autoimmune disease, pregnancy or lactation barred patients from enrollment. This clonotype turned up a few times. What it recognizes is unknown. From RNA transcripts, TCR beta CDR3 regions were amplified. With the HTBI primer set, the TCR CDR3 went through a first round of RT-PCR. Each CDR3 protein is one row after TCRdb ran MiXCR on the multiplex PCR reads. The sample includes over 700,000 distinct CDR3 sequences, 35% to 45% of them seen just once.

The sample consisted of blood. The sequence derives from a man aged 18-30 years with Graves' hyperthyroidism. V and J are TRBV9 and TRBJ1-2, with unresolved D. The CDR3 spells CASSVGFKAREGYTF. CDR3 in DNA: TGTGCCAGCAGCGTAGGGTTCAAGGCACGAGAGGGCTACACCTTC.